Each of the 5 T cell receptor beta chains below was sequenced from the same sample in a study of T cells after yellow fever vaccination. In TCRdb, the 5' RACE reads were re-called with MiXCR into one record per CDR3 protein. The table records a few hundred thousand distinct CDR3 sequences, about 17% of them present only once. This material consisted of PBMCs, taken before the yellow fever booster vaccination. Source of these receptors: a man aged 18-30 years who received the YFV17D yellow fever vaccine.

The chain uses TRBV4-3 and TRBJ1-3; D unclear. Germline V lookup: CDR1 LGHNA, CDR2 YSLEER. Deletions cut 5 bases from V and 3 bases from J, with 17 bases between. The CDR3 is 16 amino acids. The CDR3, as DNA: TGCGCCAGCAGCGAAATGACACCCCAGTTTGGAAACACCATATATTTT. This codes for CASSEMTPQFGNTIYF.

This chain connects TRBV30 to TRBJ2-3, with TRBD2 matching over 9 bases. CDR3 length equals 12 residues. The V segment lost 0 bases and the J segment 8 bases; nucleotides outside the gene matches: 0. The germline gives CDR1 GTSNPN, CDR2 SVGIG (reference sequence). CDR3 coding DNA: TGTGCCTGGAGTGTAGCGGGAGGTACGCAGTATTTT. Translated: CAWSVAGGTQYF.

The CDR3 sequence is CASSPRLAGDGDTQYF. Written as DNA, the CDR3 is TGCGCCAGCAGCCCGAGACTAGCGGGGGATGGAGATACGCAGTATTTT. V gene TRBV5-1 combines with J gene TRBJ2-3; 12 nucleotides align to TRBD2. The CDR3 contains 16 residues. The germline V gene has CDR1 SGHRS and CDR2 YFSETQ. V lost 4 bases and J lost 5; bases outside the gene matches: 8.

This clonotype was detected only a few times. The chain is built from TRBV9 and TRBJ1-1; TRBD1 is a possible D gene (5 bases). There are 13 residues in the CDR3. Trimming removed 0 bases from V and 4 bases from J, with 7 bases in between. Per germline, CDR1 SGDLS and CDR2 YYNGEE. The CDR3 sequence is CASSVEGVTEAFF. In nucleotides, the CDR3 is TGTGCCAGCAGCGTAGAAGGGGTCACTGAAGCTTTCTTT.

J is TRBJ1-4 and V is TRBV4-2; D not resolved. The CDR3 sequence is 14 residues long. The germline V gene has CDR1 LGHNA and CDR2 YNFKEQ. V lost 0 bases, J lost 4 bases, and 6 bases lay in between. CDR3 sequence: CASSQEGINEKLFF. DNA of the CDR3: TGTGCCAGCAGCCAAGAGGGAATTAATGAAAAACTGTTTTTT.